Presented here are 8 T cell receptor beta chains from one specimen sequenced in a study of cytomegalovirus exposure and HLA in healthy donors. Use of 60 Vbeta and 13 Jbeta primers characterized the PCR. Assay used: immunoSEQ multiplex PCR; TCRdb lists only in-frame clones, some missing. This sample carries about 180,000 clones, about three quarters of them seen once, and the ten largest clones take approximately 1.5%. The specimen was PBMCs. The origin of the receptors is a woman aged 25 to 39 in good health and CMV-seropositive.

The rearrangement uses TRBV4-2 and TRBJ2-3; TRBD2 agrees at 14 bases. CDR3 length: 20 residues. V gave up 4 bases and J gave up 0 bases; unmatched junction bases: 12. Germline V CDR1 and CDR2: LGHNA, YNFKEQ. CDR3 bases: TGTGCCAGCAGCCCCCCGGGACTAGCGGGAGACCTATCTAGCACAGATACGCAGTATTTT. This codes for CASSPPGLAGDLSSTDTQYF.

The table lists this clone with a count of one. This sequence joins TRBV19 and TRBJ2-7, with D maybe TRBD2 (6 bases). Trimming left V 5 bases short and J 2 bases short, with 19 bases between. Germline CDR1 and CDR2: LNHDA and SQIVND (reference sequence). This CDR3 spans 16 amino acids. DNA of the CDR3: TGTGCCAGTAGTTCCTGGGCTAGCGCCAGACCCTACGAGCAGTACTTC. Translation gives CASSSWASARPYEQYF.

The V and J genes are TRBV10-2 and TRBJ2-5; TRBD1 matches 8 bases. The germline CDR1 and CDR2 sequences are WSHSY and SAAADI. The CDR3 has 15 amino acids. Losses at the gene ends were 7 bases for V and 0 bases for J; bases not matched to a gene: 7. The CDR3 nucleotides read TGCGCCAGCACCTTGGACAGGGAAAACCAAGAGACCCAGTACTTC. Translating it yields CASTLDRENQETQYF.

The chain joins TRBV15 to TRBJ1-3; 8 bases map to TRBD1. V gave up 3 bases and J gave up 4 bases; unmatched junction bases: 8. The CDR3 is made up of 16 amino acids. Germline assignment: CDR1 LNHNV and CDR2 YYDKDF (reference sequence). The CDR3 DNA sequence: TGTGCCACCAGCAGTTATAAACAGGGGGTAGGAAACACCATATATTTT. Amino acid sequence: CATSSYKQGVGNTIYF.

The chain is built from TRBV4-2 and TRBJ1-3; D is unclear. This CDR3 region has 16 residues. CDR1 is LGHNA and CDR2 is YNFKEQ in the germline V gene. The V end lost 1 base, the J end lost 0 bases, and 10 bases lay between the germline ends. Written as DNA, the CDR3 is TGTGCCAGCAGCCAAGCCCAGTGGAGCTCTGGAAACACCATATATTTT. This sequence encodes CASSQAQWSSGNTIYF.

This chain joins TRBV20-1 and TRBJ1-2; no reliable D call. The V gene lost 6 bases and the J gene lost 5 bases, with 10 bases spanning the gap. The CDR3 loop spans 11 amino acids. Germline CDR1 DFQATT, CDR2 SNEGSKA (reference sequence). The CDR3 spells CSAPVGYGYTF. The DNA for the CDR3 is TGCAGTGCCCCGGTCGGGTATGGCTACACCTTC.

This sequence joins TRBV2 and TRBJ2-6; 11 positions match TRBD2. The V gene end was trimmed by 6 bases and the J gene end by 0 bases; junction bases not matched to a gene: 1. Germline values: CDR1 SNHLY, CDR2 FYNNEI. The CDR3 extends over 16 amino acids. For the CDR3, the DNA is TGTGCCAGCAGAGGGACTAGCGGCTCTGGGGCCAACGTCCTGACTTTC. This codes for CASRGTSGSGANVLTF.

The chain carries TRBV7-9 and TRBJ2-1; 7 nucleotides agree with TRBD2. Losses at the gene ends were 5 bases for V and 9 bases for J; bases not matched to a gene: 4. The CDR3 has 12 residues. Per the germline V gene, CDR1 is SEHNR and CDR2 is FQNEAQ (reference sequence). CDR3 coding DNA: TGTGCCAGCAGCAATCTAGCGGCTGAGCAGTTCTTC. Its translation: CASSNLAAEQFF.